Shown below are 19 T cell receptor beta chains from a single sample sequenced in a study of blood T cell repertoires in COVID-19. Produced via immunoSEQ multiplex PCR; TCRdb's table is partial and in-frame only. The data show 120,000 to 150,000 clones, with 85% seen just once and approximately 2.7% held by the top ten. Sequenced: peripheral blood. The source of these receptors is a woman aged 40 to 49 with active or convalescent COVID-19.

The chain carries TRBV28 and TRBJ2-1, with 8 bases lining up with TRBD2. The germline V gene encodes CDR1 MDHEN and CDR2 SYDVKM. CDR3 size: 15 residues. The junction had 10 bases not matched to a gene; V was cut back by 5 bases and J by 7 bases. In nucleotides, the CDR3 is TGTGCCAGCAGTCTATACGCGGGGGGCCCGAATGAGCAGTTCTTC. Translating it yields CASSLYAGGPNEQFF.

This clone has only one observation. The chain employs TRBV11-2 and TRBJ2-5; D is uncertain. Germline V CDR1 and CDR2: SGHAT, FQNNGV. The CDR3 length is 13 residues. Trimming took off 3 bases at V and 6 bases at J, with 11 bases between the two ends. The CDR3 region has the DNA TGTGCCAGCAGCTTCTTCTACTCCCAGACCCAGTACTTC. Protein: CASSFFYSQTQYF.

The rearrangement uses TRBV6-1 and TRBJ2-2; D is ambiguous. The length of the CDR3 is 14 residues. V lost 3 bases and J lost 3, with 8 bases in between. Germline V CDR1 and CDR2: MNHNS, SASEGT. Here the CDR3 reads CASSDNSHTGELFF. The CDR3 region has the DNA TGTGCCAGCAGTGACAACAGTCACACCGGGGAGCTGTTTTTT.

The chain recombines TRBV11-2 with TRBJ1-1; perhaps TRBD1 as D (5 bases). This CDR3 comprises 16 residues. Germline V gene lookup returns CDR1 SGHAT and CDR2 FQNNGV. V lost 1 base and J lost 6, with 18 bases in between. The DNA for the CDR3 is TGTGCCAGCAGCTTAGTGTTGTTTAAAGGGGTGGCTGAAGCTTTCTTT. As protein: CASSLVLFKGVAEAFF.

The V gene is TRBV27, the J gene TRBJ2-7; 9 bases are shared with TRBD1. Germline trimming cut 2 bases from V and 7 bases from J; bases unmatched to any gene: 6. The CDR3 has 14 residues. Germline V gives CDR1 MNHEY, CDR2 SMNVEV (reference sequence). CDR3 protein: CASSLNRGQGEQYF. DNA of the CDR3: TGTGCCAGCAGTTTAAACAGGGGGCAAGGTGAGCAGTACTTC.

The rearrangement links TRBV5-1 to TRBJ2-2; perhaps TRBD1 as D (6 bases). The CDR3 extends over 15 amino acids. With 5 bases removed from V and 0 bases from J, the gap between germline ends came to 11 bases. CDR1 and CDR2 (germline): SGHRS, YFSETQ. CDR3 sequence (DNA): TGCGCCAGCAGAACTGACAGGCCGAACACCGGGGAGCTGTTTTTT. Amino acids: CASRTDRPNTGELFF.

The rearrangement uses TRBV18 and TRBJ2-7; possible D gene TRBD1, 6 bases. The CDR3 loop spans 12 amino acids. V gave up 8 bases and J gave up 6 bases, with 14 bases separating them. Germline values: CDR1 KGHSH, CDR2 LQKENI. CDR3 in amino acids: CASTIQGFEQYF. CDR3 sequence (DNA): TGTGCCAGCACCATACAGGGATTCGAGCAGTACTTC.

The chain recombines TRBV12-3 or TRBV12-4 with TRBJ1-1; D is uncertain. The CDR3 spans 12 residues. V lost 7 bases and J lost 1, with 7 bases in between. CDR3 loop: CASKFGNTEAFF. As DNA, the CDR3 is TGTGCCAGCAAGTTCGGGAACACTGAAGCTTTCTTT.

The table lists this clone with a count of one. J is TRBJ1-2 and V is TRBV27; D possibly corresponds to TRBD1 (5 bases). V gave up 5 bases and J gave up 5 bases, with 12 bases separating them. The CDR3 contains 13 residues. Looked up from germline, CDR1 is MNHEY and CDR2 is SMNVEV (reference sequence). The CDR3 region has the DNA TGTGCCAGCAGTCAAACTGCAGGGTATGGCTACACCTTC. This codes for CASSQTAGYGYTF.

This chain joins TRBV19 and TRBJ1-4; 7 positions agree with TRBD1. The CDR3 is 14 residues long. V was pared by 3 bases and J by 4 bases, with 2 bases of the junction left unmatched. CDR1 is LNHDA and CDR2 is SQIVND in the germline V gene (reference sequence). The CDR3: CASSITGDNEKLFF. The CDR3 DNA reads TGTGCCAGTAGTATTACAGGGGATAATGAAAAACTGTTTTTT.

The chain uses TRBV11-3 and TRBJ2-1; D may be TRBD2 (7 bases). This CDR3 has 17 residues. The V gene's germline CDR1 is SGHNT and CDR2 YENEEA. V was clipped by 1 base and J by 5 bases, with 18 bases between them. In DNA form, the CDR3 reads TGTGCCAGCAGCTTAGGTGTCGGGCGGGGGCTTAACAATGAGCAGTTCTTC. Its protein product is CASSLGVGRGLNNEQFF.

The V and J genes are TRBV27 and TRBJ1-1; D may be TRBD1 (6 bases). Germline values: CDR1 MNHEY, CDR2 SMNVEV (reference sequence). Trimming stripped 5 bases from V and 6 bases from J, with 25 bases between. The CDR3 length is 17 residues. In DNA, the CDR3 is TGTGCCAGCAGTCTCCAAATGGACAGCCCCGTAGTGGCTGAAGCTTTCTTT. It codes for CASSLQMDSPVVAEAFF.

This chain links TRBV27 with TRBJ2-1; 11 bases map to TRBD2. Germline loops: CDR1 MNHEY, CDR2 SMNVEV (reference sequence). The CDR3 covers 18 residues. J gave up 3 bases and V 3 bases, and 10 bases lay outside the gene matches. As DNA, the CDR3 is TGTGCCAGCAGTTTCCTTCCTTTAGCGGGAGGGAACTACAATGAGCAGTTCTTC. Translated, it gives CASSFLPLAGGNYNEQFF.

The V call is TRBV4-1, the J call TRBJ2-5; D might be TRBD2 (5 bases). V lost 0 bases and J 7 bases, leaving 9 bases between the germline ends. From germline, CDR1 is MGHRA and CDR2 YSYEKL. The CDR3 sequence is 13 residues long. For the CDR3, the DNA is TGCGCCAGCAGCCAAGATGGCCGGGGGACCCAGTACTTC. Amino acids: CASSQDGRGTQYF.

The rearrangement joins TRBV11-2 to TRBJ2-1, with 7 bases matching TRBD2. The CDR3 covers 17 residues. Losses at the gene ends were 4 bases for V and 8 bases for J; bases not matched to a gene: 17. Germline loops: CDR1 SGHAT, CDR2 FQNNGV. CDR3 nucleotide sequence: TGTGCCAGCAGCTCCCTGCCCGGGCTAGCGGAATACGATGAGCAGTTCTTC. Amino acid sequence: CASSSLPGLAEYDEQFF. The whole variable domain, remainder taken from reference TRBV11-2 and TRBJ2-1, is EAGVAQSPRYKIIEKRQSVAFWCNPISGHATLYWYQQILGQGPKLLIQFQNNGVVDDSQLPKDRFSAERLKGVDSTLKIQPAKLEDSAVYLCASSSLPGLAEYDEQFFGPGTRLTVL.

The rearrangement uses TRBV7-9 and TRBJ2-3; TRBD2 matches 11 bases. The germline V gene encodes CDR1 SEHNR and CDR2 FQNEAQ (reference sequence). The V and J ends lost 2 bases and 4 bases, in that order; junction bases with no gene match: 5. This CDR3 spans 16 amino acids. DNA for the CDR3: TGTGCCAGCAGCTTACTAGCGGGGGGTGGGGCAGATACGCAGTATTTT. This sequence encodes CASSLLAGGGADTQYF.

The chain uses TRBV5-1 and TRBJ1-6; D gene ambiguous. The germline V and J ends were trimmed by 0 bases and 3 bases, with 7 bases remaining between them. Germline V gene data show CDR1 as SGHRS and CDR2 as YFSETQ. This CDR3 is built from 15 residues. CDR3 DNA: TGCGCCAGCAGCTTGGACGGGGACTATAATTCACCCCTCCACTTT. Its translation is CASSLDGDYNSPLHF.

This chain joins TRBV28 and TRBJ2-7; 11 bases match TRBD2. The CDR3 consists of 16 residues. The J segment lost 0 bases and the V segment lost 6 bases, leaving 7 bases of the junction unmatched. CDR1 is MDHEN and CDR2 is SYDVKM in the germline V gene. This CDR3 is CASSSPLAGGSYEQYF. The CDR3 nucleotides read TGTGCCAGCAGCTCACCTCTAGCGGGAGGCTCCTACGAGCAGTACTTC.

V and J are TRBV28 and TRBJ2-7; 10 bases agree with TRBD1. The V gene end was trimmed by 4 bases and the J gene end by 0 bases; junction bases not matched to a gene: 3. The V gene's germline CDR1 is MDHEN and CDR2 SYDVKM. The CDR3 has 15 amino acids. CDR3: CASSSGQGLSYEQYF. The CDR3 DNA sequence: TGTGCCAGCAGTTCGGGACAGGGGCTCTCCTACGAGCAGTACTTC.